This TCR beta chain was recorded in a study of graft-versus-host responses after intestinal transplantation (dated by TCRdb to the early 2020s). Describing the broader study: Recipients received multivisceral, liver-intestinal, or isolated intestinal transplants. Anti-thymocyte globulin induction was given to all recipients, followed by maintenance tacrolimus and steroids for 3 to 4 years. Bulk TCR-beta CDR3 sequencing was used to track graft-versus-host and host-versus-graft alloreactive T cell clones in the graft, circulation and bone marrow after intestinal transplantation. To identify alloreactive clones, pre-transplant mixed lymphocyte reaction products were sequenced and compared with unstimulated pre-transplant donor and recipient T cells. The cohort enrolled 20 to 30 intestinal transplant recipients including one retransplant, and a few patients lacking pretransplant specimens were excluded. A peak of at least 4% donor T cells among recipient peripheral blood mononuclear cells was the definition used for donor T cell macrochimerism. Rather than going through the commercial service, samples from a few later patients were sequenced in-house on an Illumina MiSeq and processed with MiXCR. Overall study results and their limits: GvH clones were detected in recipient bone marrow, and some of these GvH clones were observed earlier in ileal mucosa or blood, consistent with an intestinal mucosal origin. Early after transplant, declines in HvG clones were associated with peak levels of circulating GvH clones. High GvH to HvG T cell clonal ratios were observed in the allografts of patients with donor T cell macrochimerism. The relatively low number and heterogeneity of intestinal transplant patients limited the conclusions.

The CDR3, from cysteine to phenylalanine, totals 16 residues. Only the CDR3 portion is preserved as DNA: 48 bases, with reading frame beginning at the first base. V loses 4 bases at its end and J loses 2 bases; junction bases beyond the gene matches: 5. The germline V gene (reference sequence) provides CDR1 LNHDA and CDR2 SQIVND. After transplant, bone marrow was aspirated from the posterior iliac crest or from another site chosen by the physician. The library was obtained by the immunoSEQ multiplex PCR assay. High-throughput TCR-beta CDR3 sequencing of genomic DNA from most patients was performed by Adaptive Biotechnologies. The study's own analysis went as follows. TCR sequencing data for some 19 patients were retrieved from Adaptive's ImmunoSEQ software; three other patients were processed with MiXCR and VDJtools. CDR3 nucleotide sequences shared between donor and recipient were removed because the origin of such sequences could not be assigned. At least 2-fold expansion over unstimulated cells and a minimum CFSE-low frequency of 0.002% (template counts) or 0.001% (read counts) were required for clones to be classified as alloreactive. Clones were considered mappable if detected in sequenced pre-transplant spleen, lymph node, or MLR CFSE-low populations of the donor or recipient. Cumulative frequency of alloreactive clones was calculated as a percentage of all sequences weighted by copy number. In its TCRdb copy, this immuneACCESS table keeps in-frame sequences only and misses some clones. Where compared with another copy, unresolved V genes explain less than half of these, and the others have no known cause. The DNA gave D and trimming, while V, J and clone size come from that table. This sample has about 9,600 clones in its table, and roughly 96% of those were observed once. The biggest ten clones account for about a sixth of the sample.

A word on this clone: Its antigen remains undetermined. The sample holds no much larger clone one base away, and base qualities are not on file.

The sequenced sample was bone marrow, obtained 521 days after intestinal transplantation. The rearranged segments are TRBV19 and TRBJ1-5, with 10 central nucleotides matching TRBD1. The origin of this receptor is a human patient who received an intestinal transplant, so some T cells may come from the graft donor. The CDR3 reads CASSTTGGVGNQPQHF. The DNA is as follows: TGTGCCAGTAGTACGACAGGGGGCGTGGGCAATCAGCCCCAGCATTTT.